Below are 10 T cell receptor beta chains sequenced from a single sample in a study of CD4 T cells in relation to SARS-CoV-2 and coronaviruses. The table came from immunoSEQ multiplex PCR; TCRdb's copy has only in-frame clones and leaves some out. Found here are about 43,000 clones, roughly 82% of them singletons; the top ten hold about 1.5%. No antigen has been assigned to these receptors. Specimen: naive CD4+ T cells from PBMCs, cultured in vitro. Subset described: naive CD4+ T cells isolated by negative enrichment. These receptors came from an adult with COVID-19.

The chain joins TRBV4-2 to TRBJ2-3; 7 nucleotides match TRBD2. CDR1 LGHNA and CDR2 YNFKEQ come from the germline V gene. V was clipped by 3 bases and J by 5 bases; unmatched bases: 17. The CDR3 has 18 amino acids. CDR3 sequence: CASSQMGGGGHPGDTQYF. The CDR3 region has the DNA TGTGCCAGCAGCCAGATGGGCGGGGGAGGGCACCCCGGAGATACGCAGTATTTT.

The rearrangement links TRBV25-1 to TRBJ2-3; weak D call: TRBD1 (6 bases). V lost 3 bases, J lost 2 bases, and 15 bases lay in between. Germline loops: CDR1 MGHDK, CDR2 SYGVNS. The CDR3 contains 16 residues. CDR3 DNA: TGTGCCAGCAGTGAGAACGACAGGTACCCCACAGATACGCAGTATTTT. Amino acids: CASSENDRYPTDTQYF.

The CDR3 reads CASSLNRAGTEAFF. The CDR3 region has the DNA TGTGCCAGCAGCCTCAACAGGGCGGGCACTGAAGCTTTCTTT. The rearrangement links TRBV6-5 to TRBJ1-1; tentative D call: TRBD1 (6 bases). This CDR3 has 14 amino acids. Trimming shortened V by 6 bases and J by 4 bases, and 15 bases separated the two germline ends. Germline V gene lookup returns CDR1 MNHEY and CDR2 SVGAGI.

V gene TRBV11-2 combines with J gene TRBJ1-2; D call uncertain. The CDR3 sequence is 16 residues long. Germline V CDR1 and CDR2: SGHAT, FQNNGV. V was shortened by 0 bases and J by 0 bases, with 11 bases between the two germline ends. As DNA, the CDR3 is TGTGCCAGCAGCTTAGACGGGGTTCTCGCTAACTATGGCTACACCTTC. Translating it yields CASSLDGVLANYGYTF.

The CDR3 DNA is TGTGCCAGCAACCCAAGGACGAGCTCCTACAATGAGCAGTTCTTC. Its translation: CASNPRTSSYNEQFF. The rearrangement joins TRBV2 to TRBJ2-1; no reliable D call. The CDR3 spans 15 residues. The V end was cut by 7 bases, the J end by 0 bases, with 13 bases between. Germline-derived CDR1 and CDR2 are SNHLY and FYNNEI.

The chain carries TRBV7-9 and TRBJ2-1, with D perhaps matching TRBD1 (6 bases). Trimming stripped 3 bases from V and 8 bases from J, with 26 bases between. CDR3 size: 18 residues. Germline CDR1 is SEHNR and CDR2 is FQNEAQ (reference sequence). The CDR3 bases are TGTGCCAGCAGCTTTCCGCGTGGGGGCGGCTCGGTACACTATGAGCAGTTCTTC. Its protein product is CASSFPRGGGSVHYEQFF.

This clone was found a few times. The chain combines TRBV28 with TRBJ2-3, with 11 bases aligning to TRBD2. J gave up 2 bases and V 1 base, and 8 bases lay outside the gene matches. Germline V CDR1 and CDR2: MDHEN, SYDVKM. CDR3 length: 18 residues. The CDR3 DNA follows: TGTGCCAGCAGTTTATCTCCCGGGACTAGCGGATTCACAGATACGCAGTATTTT. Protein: CASSLSPGTSGFTDTQYF.

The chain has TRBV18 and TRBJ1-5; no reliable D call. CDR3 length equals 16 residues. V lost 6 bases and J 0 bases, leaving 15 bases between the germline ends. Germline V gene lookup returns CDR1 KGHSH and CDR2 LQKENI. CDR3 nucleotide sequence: TGTGCCAGCTCTCCAGACCCTTCCTATAGCAATCAGCCCCAGCATTTT. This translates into CASSPDPSYSNQPQHF.

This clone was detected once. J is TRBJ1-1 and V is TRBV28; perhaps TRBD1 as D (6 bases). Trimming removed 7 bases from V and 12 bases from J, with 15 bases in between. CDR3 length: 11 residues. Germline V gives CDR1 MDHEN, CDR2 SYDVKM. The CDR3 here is CASILRGMTFF. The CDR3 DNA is TGTGCCAGCATCCTCAGGGGTATGACTTTCTTT.

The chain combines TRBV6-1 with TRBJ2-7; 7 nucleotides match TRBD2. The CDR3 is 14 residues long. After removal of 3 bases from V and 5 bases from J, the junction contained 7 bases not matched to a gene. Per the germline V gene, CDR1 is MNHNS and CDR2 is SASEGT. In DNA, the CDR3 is TGTGCCAGCAGTGAGGGAGGGTCCGGGGACGAGCAGTACTTC. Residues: CASSEGGSGDEQYF.